The clone carrying this T cell receptor beta chain was seen repeatedly, ten times or more. Antigen specificity is unknown. The data were taken from a study of response to subunit inactivated influenza vaccine. The study, taken as a whole, reports: The authors proposed limited new T cell recruitment per seasonal influenza vaccination.

MiXCR, run by TCRdb on the RT-PCR reads, gives a single entry per CDR3 protein. Here the sample spans 500,000 to 550,000 distinct CDR3 sequences, 7.2% being singletons. The length of the CDR3 is 16 residues. Germline lookup yields CDR1 MGHRA and CDR2 YSYEKL. V trimming: 3 bases; J trimming: 5 bases; junction bases outside the gene matches: 4. Sequenced here: PBMCs from blood, sampled about 24 months after vaccination. The chain couples TRBV4-1 to TRBJ2-1, with 13 bases lining up with TRBD2. This sequence was found in a man aged 50-75 years who received an inactivated influenza vaccine. CDR3 nucleotides: TGCGCCAGCAGCCACTCCACTAGCGGGGGGGACAATGAGCAGTTCTTC. Its translation is CASSHSTSGGDNEQFF.